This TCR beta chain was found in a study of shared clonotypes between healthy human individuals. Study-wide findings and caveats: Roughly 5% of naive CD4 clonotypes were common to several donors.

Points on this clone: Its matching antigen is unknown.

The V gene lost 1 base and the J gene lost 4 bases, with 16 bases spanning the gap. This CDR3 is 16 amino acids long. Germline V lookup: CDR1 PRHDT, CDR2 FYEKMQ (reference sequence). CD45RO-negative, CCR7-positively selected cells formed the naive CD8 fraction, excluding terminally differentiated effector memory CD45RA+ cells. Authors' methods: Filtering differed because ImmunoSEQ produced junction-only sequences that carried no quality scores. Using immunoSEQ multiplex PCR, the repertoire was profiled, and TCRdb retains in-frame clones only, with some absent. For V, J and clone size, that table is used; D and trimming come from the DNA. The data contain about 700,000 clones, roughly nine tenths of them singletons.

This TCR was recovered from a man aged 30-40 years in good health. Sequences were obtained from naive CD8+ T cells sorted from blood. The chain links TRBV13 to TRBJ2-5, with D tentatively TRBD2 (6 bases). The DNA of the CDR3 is TGTGCCAGCAGCTTAGCCCGCGGGGCGCTTACAGAGACCCAGTACTTC. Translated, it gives CASSLARGALTETQYF.